The subject of this entry is one T cell receptor (beta chain). Its antigen remains unknown. The data belong to a study of cytomegalovirus exposure and HLA in healthy donors. Study-wide results and limits: Cytomegalovirus association was listed for approximately 160 TCR beta chains. Productive rates of about 87% or about 30% were seen for most TCR beta V segments in an earlier analysis.

PCR used 60 Vbeta primers and 13 Jbeta primers. The table came from immunoSEQ multiplex PCR; TCRdb's copy has only in-frame clones and leaves some out. Found here are roughly 86,000 clones, 75% to 80% of them singletons; the top ten hold approximately 6.5%. Germline-derived CDR1 and CDR2 are SGHTA and FQGNSA. The CDR3 has 14 amino acids. Trimming cost V 2 bases and J 7 bases, with 12 bases left between them. The clonotype originates from a female donor in good health and CMV-seronegative. The sequencing sample was made of PBMCs. The rearrangement uses TRBV7-2 and TRBJ1-5; a weak D match, TRBD1 (5 bases). The CDR3 DNA follows: TGTGCCAGCAGCTTACTCGGGGGTTACCAGCCCCAGCATTTT. It encodes CASSLLGGYQPQHF.